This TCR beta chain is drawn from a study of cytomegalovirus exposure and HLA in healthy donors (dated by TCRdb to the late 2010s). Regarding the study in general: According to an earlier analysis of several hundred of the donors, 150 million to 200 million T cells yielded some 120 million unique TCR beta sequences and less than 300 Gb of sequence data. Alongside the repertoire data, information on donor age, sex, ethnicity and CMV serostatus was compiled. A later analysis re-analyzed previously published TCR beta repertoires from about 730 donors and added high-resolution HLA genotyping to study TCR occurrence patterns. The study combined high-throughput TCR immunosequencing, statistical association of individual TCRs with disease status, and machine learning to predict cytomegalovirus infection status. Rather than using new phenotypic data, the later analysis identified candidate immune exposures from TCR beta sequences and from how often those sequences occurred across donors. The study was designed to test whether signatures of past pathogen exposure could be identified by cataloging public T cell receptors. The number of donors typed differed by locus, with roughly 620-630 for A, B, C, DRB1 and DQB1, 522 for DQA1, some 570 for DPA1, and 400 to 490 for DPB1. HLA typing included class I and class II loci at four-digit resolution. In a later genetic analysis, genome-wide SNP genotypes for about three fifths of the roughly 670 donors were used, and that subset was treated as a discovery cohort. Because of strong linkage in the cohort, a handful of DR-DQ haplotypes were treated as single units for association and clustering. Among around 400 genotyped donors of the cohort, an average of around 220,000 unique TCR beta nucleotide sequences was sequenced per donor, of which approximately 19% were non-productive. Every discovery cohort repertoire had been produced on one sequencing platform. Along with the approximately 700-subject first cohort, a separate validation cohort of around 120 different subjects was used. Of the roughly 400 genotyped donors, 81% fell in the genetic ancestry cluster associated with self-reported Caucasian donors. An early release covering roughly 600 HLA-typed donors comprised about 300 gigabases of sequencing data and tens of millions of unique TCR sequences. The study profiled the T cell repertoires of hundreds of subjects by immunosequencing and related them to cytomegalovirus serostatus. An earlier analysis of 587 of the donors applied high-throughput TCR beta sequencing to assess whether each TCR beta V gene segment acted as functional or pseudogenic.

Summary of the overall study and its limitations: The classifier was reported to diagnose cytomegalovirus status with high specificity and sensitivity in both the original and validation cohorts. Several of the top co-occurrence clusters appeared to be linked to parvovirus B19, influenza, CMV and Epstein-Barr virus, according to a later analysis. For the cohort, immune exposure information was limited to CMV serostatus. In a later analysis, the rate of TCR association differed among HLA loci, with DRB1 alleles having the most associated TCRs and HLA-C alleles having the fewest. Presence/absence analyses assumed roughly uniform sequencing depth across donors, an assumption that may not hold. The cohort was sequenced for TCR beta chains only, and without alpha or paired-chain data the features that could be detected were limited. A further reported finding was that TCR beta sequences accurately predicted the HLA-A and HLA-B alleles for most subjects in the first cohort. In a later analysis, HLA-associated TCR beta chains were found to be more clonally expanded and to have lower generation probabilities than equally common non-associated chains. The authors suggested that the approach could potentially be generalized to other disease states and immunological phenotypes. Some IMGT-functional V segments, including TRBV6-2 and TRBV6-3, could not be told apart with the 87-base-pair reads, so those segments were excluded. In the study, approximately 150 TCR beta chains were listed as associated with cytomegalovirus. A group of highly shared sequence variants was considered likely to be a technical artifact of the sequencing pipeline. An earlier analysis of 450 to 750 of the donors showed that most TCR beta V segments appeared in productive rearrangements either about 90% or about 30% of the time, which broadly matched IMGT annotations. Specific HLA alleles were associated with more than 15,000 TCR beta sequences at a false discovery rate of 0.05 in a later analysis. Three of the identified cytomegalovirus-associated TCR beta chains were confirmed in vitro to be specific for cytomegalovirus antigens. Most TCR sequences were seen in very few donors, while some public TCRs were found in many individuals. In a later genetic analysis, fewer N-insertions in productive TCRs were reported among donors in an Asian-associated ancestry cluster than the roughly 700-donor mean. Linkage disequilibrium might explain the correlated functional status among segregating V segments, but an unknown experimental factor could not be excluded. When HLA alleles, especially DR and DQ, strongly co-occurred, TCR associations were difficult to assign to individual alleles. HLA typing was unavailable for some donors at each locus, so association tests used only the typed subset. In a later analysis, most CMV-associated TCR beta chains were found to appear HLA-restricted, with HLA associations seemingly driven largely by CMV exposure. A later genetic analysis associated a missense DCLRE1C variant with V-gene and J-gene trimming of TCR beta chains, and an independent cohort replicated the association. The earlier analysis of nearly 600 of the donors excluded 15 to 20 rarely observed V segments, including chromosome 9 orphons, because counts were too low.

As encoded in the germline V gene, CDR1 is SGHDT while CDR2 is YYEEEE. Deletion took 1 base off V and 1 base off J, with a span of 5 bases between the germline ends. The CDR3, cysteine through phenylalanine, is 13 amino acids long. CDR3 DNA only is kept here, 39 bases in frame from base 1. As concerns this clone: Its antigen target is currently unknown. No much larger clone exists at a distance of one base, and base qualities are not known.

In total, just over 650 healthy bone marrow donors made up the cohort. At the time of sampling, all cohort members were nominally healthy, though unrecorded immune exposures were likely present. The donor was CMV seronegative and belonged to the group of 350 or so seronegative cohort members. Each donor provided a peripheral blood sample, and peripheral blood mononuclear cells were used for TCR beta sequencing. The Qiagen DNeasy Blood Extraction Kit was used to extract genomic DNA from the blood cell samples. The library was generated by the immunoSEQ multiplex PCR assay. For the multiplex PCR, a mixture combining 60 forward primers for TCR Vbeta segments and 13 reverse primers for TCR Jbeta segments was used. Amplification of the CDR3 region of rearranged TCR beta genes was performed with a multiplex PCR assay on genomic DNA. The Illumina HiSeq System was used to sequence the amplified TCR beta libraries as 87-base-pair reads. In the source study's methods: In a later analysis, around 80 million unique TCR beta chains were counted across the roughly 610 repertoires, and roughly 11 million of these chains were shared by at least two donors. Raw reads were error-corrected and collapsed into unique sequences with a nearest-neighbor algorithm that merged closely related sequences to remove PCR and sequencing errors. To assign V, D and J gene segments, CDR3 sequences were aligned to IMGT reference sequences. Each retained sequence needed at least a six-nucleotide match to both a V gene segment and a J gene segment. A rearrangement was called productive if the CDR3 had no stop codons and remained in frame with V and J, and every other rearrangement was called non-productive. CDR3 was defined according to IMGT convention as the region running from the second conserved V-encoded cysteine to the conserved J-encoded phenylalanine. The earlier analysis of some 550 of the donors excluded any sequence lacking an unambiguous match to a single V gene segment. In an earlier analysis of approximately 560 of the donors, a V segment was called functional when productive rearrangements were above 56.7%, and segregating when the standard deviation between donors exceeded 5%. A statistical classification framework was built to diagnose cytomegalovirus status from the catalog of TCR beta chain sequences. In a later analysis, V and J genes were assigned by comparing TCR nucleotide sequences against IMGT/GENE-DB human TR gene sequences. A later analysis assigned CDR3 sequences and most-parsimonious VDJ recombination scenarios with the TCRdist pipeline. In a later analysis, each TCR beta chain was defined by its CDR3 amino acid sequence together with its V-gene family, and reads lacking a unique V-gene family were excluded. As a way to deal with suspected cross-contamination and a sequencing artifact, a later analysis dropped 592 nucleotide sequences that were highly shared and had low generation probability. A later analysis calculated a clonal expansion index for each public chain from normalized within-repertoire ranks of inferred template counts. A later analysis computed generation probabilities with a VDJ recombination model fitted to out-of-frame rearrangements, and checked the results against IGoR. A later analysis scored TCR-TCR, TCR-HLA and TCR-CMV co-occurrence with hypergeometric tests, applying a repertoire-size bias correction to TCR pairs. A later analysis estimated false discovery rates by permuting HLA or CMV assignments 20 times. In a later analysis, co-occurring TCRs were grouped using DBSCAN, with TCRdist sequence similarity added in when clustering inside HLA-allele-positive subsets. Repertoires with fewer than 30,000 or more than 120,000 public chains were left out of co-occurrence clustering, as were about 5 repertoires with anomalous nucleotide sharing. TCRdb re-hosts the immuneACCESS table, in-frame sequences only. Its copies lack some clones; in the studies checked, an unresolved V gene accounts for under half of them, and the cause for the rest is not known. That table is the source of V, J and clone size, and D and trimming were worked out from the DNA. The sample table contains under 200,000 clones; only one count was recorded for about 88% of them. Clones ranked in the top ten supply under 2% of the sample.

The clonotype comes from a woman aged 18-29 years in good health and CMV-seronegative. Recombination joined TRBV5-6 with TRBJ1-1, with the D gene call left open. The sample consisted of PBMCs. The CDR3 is CASSLTENTEAFF. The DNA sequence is TGTGCCAGCAGCTTGACAGAGAACACTGAAGCTTTCTTT. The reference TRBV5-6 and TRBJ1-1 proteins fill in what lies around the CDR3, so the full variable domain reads DAGVTQSPTHLIKTRGQQVTLRCSPKSGHDTVSWYQQALGQGPQFIFQYYEEEERQRGNFPDRFSGHQFPNYSSELNVNALLLGDSALYLCASSLTENTEAFFGQGTRLTVV.